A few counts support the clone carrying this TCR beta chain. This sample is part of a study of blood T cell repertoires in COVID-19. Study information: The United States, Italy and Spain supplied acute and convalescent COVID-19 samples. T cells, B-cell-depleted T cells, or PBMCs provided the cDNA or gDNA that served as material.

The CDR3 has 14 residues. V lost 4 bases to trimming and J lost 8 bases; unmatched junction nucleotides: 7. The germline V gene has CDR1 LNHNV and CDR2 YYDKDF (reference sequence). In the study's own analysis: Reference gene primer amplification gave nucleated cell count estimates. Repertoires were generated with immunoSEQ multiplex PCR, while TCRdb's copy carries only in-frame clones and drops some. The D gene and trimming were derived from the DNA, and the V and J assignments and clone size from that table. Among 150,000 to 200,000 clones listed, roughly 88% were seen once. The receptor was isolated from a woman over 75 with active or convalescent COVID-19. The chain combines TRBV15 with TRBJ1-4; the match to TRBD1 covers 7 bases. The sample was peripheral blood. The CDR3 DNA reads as TGTGCCACCAGCACCCGACAGGGACGGGAAAAACTGTTTTTT. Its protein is CATSTRQGREKLFF. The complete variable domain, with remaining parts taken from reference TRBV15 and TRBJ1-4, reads DAMVIQNPRYQVTQFGKPVTLSCSQTLNHNVMYWYQQKSSQAPKLLFHYYDKDFNNEADTPDNFQSRRPNTSFCFLDIRSPGLGDTAMYLCATSTRQGREKLFFGSGTQLSVL.